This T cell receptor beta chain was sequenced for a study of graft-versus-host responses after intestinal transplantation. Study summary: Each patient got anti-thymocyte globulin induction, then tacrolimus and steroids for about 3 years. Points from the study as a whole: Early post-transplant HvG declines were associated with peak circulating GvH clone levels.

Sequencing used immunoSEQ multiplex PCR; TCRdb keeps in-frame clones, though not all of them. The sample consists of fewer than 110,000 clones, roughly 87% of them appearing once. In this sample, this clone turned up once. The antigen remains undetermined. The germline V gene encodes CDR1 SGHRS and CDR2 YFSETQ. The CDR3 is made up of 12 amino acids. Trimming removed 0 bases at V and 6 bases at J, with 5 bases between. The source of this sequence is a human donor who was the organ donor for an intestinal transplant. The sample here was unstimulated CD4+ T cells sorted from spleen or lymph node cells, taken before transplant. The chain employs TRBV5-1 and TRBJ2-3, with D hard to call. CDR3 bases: TGCGCCAGCAGCTTGGCCAGGGATACGCAGTATTTT. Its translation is CASSLARDTQYF.